This T cell receptor (beta chain) was recorded in a study of blood T cell repertoires in COVID-19. The sample holds one count of this clone. The assay was immunoSEQ multiplex PCR, and TCRdb's table has in-frame clones only and misses some. The profile shows approximately 150,000 clones, more than 80% of them singletons. Germline V gene data show CDR1 as GTSNPN and CDR2 as SVGIG (reference sequence). This CDR3 is built from 11 residues. The V end was cut by 6 bases, the J end by 7 bases, with 12 bases between. The chain employs TRBV30 and TRBJ2-5; D possibly corresponds to TRBD1 (6 bases). The TCR originated in a human donor in a cohort sampled during active COVID-19. Sequenced material: peripheral blood. DNA of the CDR3: TGTGCCTGCAGGGACACCGCGACCCAGTACTTC. This gives the protein CACRDTATQYF.